The 3 T cell receptor beta chains given below trace back to one sample, sequenced in a study of T cells after yellow fever vaccination. Via MiXCR, TCRdb re-called the 5' RACE reads, giving one row per CDR3 protein. The sample has approximately 300,000 distinct CDR3 sequences; 8.7% are singletons. The sample was PBMCs, taken on the day of the first yellow fever vaccination. The receptors derive from a young man who received the YFV17D yellow fever vaccine.

This clonotype has only a few counts. V usage is TRBV11-2 and J usage is TRBJ2-1, with 13 bases that match TRBD2. The germline gives CDR1 SGHAT, CDR2 FQNNGV. V shed 1 base, J shed 10 bases, and the junction held 7 bases outside the gene matches. The CDR3 contains 16 residues. This CDR3 reads CASSLGPTSGGKEQFF. In nucleotides, the CDR3 is TGTGCCAGCAGCTTAGGGCCGACTAGCGGGGGGAAGGAGCAGTTCTTC.

The gene calls are TRBV12-3 or TRBV12-4 and TRBJ2-3; D perhaps matches TRBD2 (5 bases). The CDR3 contains 15 residues. Trimming stripped 2 bases from V and 3 bases from J, with 12 bases between. CDR3 in DNA: TGTGCCAGCAGTTTATGGGGAGATAGGACAGATACGCAGTATTTT. This encodes CASSLWGDRTDTQYF.

The rearrangement joins TRBV9 to TRBJ1-6; a possible D gene is TRBD1 (6 bases). Germline values: CDR1 SGDLS, CDR2 YYNGEE. Between the trimmed V and J ends, which lost 4 bases and 9 bases, there was a span of 17 bases. The CDR3 sequence is 15 residues long. CDR3 sequence reads: CASSSSGDPTSPLHF. DNA of the CDR3: TGTGCCAGCAGCTCCTCAGGGGACCCTACTTCACCCCTCCACTTT. Based on the CDR3 plus reference TRBV9 and TRBJ1-6, the full variable domain is DSGVTQTPKHLITATGQRVTLRCSPRSGDLSVYWYQQSLDQGLQFLIQYYNGEERAKGNILERFSAQQFPDLHSELNLSSLELGDSALYFCASSSSGDPTSPLHFGNGTRLTVT.